A selection of T cell receptor beta chains follows, all from one sample in a study of T cell responses to AZD1222 COVID-19 vaccine. Sequenced by immunoSEQ multiplex PCR; TCRdb stores in-frame clones only, minus some. The data contain more than 140,000 clones, approximately 89% of them seen just once; the ten biggest clones take up around 2.3%. The sequencing here drew on peripheral blood, taken on day 0 of AZD1222 vaccination. The receptors come from an adult in good health. Each CDR3 is given with its conserved first and last residue. The D gene is left open where the match is weak. Clone size is stated in some rows and not others, as once, few, many or a class when expanded.

TRBV3-1/TRBV3-2	-	TRBJ2-5	-	TGTGCCAGCGGAAAAGGATCGTTACGACAGCAAGAGACCCAGTACTTC	CASGKGSLRQQETQYF
TRBV19	once	TRBJ1-4	-	TGTGCCAGTAGGGCGACGGACAATGAAAAACTGTTTTTT	CASRATDNEKLFF
TRBV6-5	-	TRBJ2-1	-	TGTGCCAGCAGTTACTTGGATGGGGTGTCCTACAATGAGCAGTTCTTC	CASSYLDGVSYNEQFF
TRBV29-1	few	TRBJ2-5	TRBD2	TGCAGCGTTGAAGTCGGGACTAGCGGGATCGTGGAGACCCAGTACTTC	CSVEVGTSGIVETQYF
TRBV6-2/TRBV6-3	-	TRBJ1-1	-	TGTGCCAGCAGCATCCACAGGGCTAAAGGGGACACTGAAGCTTTCTTT	CASSIHRAKGDTEAFF
TRBV2	-	TRBJ1-2	-	TGTGCCAGCAGTGAACGATTGGCTAACACCTTC	CASSERLANTF
TRBV30	-	TRBJ2-2	-	TGTGCCTGCTCTTCGATCGGGGAGCTGTTTTTT	CACSSIGELFF
TRBV6-2/TRBV6-3	-	TRBJ1-6	-	TGTGCCAGCAGTTACTCGATAAGGGGCGGGAATTCACCCCTCCACTTT	CASSYSIRGGNSPLHF
TRBV7-8	-	TRBJ1-1	-	TGTGCCAGCAGCTTAAAGCGGAACACTGAAGCTTTCTTT	CASSLKRNTEAFF
TRBV5-4	-	TRBJ2-2	-	TGTGCCAGCAGCTTGCCAACGAACACCGGGGAGCTGTTTTTT	CASSLPTNTGELFF
TRBV7-9	-	TRBJ1-3	-	TGTGCCAGCAAGAAGTCAAACTCTGGAAACACCATATATTTT	CASKKSNSGNTIYF
TRBV11-3	once	TRBJ2-3	-	TGTGCCGCCGCGGACAGATCCGCAGATACGCAGTATTTT	CAAADRSADTQYF
TRBV5-4	-	TRBJ1-1	-	TGTGCCAGCACGAAGGACAACACTGAAGCTTTCTTT	CASTKDNTEAFF
TRBV10-3	-	TRBJ2-5	-	TGTGCCATCAGTGAGTCTCCCGGGTATGGAGAGACCCAGTACTTC	CAISESPGYGETQYF
TRBV19	few	TRBJ1-5	-	TGTGCCAGTAGTATCAGGGATCGTAATCAGCCCCAGCATTTT	CASSIRDRNQPQHF
TRBV19	-	TRBJ2-1	TRBD2	TGTGCCAGTAGTCCATTGACTAGCGGCCTCAATGAGCAGTTCTTC	CASSPLTSGLNEQFF
TRBV7-8	-	TRBJ2-7	-	TGTGCCAGCAGCGCTAGTATTGTTGCGGGCGAGCAGTACTTC	CASSASIVAGEQYF
TRBV7-8	-	TRBJ2-7	TRBD1	TGTGCCAGCAGTCTTGGACAGGGAGGCGAGCAGTACTTC	CASSLGQGGEQYF
TRBV28	once	TRBJ1-5	-	TGTGCCAGCAGTATAAGAGGAAATCAGCCCCAGCATTTT	CASSIRGNQPQHF
TRBV27	-	TRBJ2-7	TRBD1	TGTGCCAGCAGCTCCTCGGGACAGGGAGCCTACGAGCAGTACTTC	CASSSSGQGAYEQYF
TRBV9	once	TRBJ2-1	TRBD2	TGTGCCAGCAGCGCTCTAGCGGAAAGCTCCTACAATGAGCAGTTCTTC	CASSALAESSYNEQFF
TRBV7-2	-	TRBJ1-1	-	TGTGCCAGCAGCCCCGAGCCGGTTAACACTGAAGCTTTCTTT	CASSPEPVNTEAFF
TRBV30	-	TRBJ1-5	-	TGTGCCTGGAGTACCGTTAATCAGCCCCAGCATTTT	CAWSTVNQPQHF
TRBV6-2/TRBV6-3	few	TRBJ2-3	-	TGTGCCAGCAGTTGGATAGACTCCTCCACAGATACGCAGTATTTT	CASSWIDSSTDTQYF
TRBV7-2	-	TRBJ1-5	-	TGTGCCAGCAGCTTCGAAGGGAGGAGAAATCAGCCCCAGCATTTT	CASSFEGRRNQPQHF
TRBV3-1/TRBV3-2	-	TRBJ1-2	-	TGTGCCAGCAGCCTTTTGGGACGGATTTATGGCTACACCTTC	CASSLLGRIYGYTF
TRBV29-1	-	TRBJ1-2	TRBD1	TGCAGCGTTGAGCGACAGGGGAACATTGGCTACACCTTC	CSVERQGNIGYTF
TRBV29-1	-	TRBJ2-4	TRBD2	TGCAGCGTTGGGCGGGAGGGCCGTGGAAACATTCAGTACTTC	CSVGREGRGNIQYF
TRBV7-8	-	TRBJ1-5	TRBD1	TGTGCCAGCAGCCCGAGGAAGAAACAGGGGATGAATCAGCCCCAGCATTTT	CASSPRKKQGMNQPQHF
TRBV3-1/TRBV3-2	-	TRBJ2-5	TRBD2	TGTGCCAGCAGCCAAGATACGGGACTAGGCAATACCCAGTACTTC	CASSQDTGLGNTQYF
TRBV19	-	TRBJ1-2	TRBD1	TGTGCCAGTAGTAGGGACAGGGGGAAAGGTGGCTACACCTTC	CASSRDRGKGGYTF
TRBV6-5	-	TRBJ2-3	-	TGTGCCAGCAGTTACGCGGGGGCTGAAGATACGCAGTATTTT	CASSYAGAEDTQYF
TRBV30	-	TRBJ2-2	-	TGTGCCTGGAGTTGGGGGCCGTCTAGTCCGGAGCTGTTTTTT	CAWSWGPSSPELFF
TRBV29-1	-	TRBJ1-2	-	TGCAGCGTGGGAGACAATCTCCTCTATGGCTACACCTTC	CSVGDNLLYGYTF
TRBV18	-	TRBJ1-1	-	TGTGCCAGCTCAACACAGGGCCAAAACACTGAAGCTTTCTTT	CASSTQGQNTEAFF
TRBV5-1	-	TRBJ2-7	-	TGCGCCAGCAGCTTGGCTAGCTTCTCCTACGAGCAGTACTTC	CASSLASFSYEQYF
TRBV10-1	-	TRBJ1-2	-	TGCGCCAGTCAACCTCGCTATGGCTACACCTTC	CASQPRYGYTF
TRBV7-6	-	TRBJ2-2	TRBD2	TGTGCCAGCAGCTTAGTTAGCGGGAAAAACGGGGAGCTGTTTTTT	CASSLVSGKNGELFF
TRBV6-1	once	TRBJ1-1	TRBD1	TGTGCCAGCAGTGAAACAGGGGGCCCCACTGAAGCTTTCTTT	CASSETGGPTEAFF
TRBV6-2/TRBV6-3	-	TRBJ2-1	TRBD2	TGTGCCAGCAGTTGGACGGGGGGGATTTTAGAGCAGTTCTTC	CASSWTGGILEQFF
TRBV15	-	TRBJ1-3	TRBD1	TGTGCCACCAGCAGAGGTGGGACAGAGCACACCATATATTTT	CATSRGGTEHTIYF